This note documents a single T cell receptor (beta chain) sequence. Its antigen remains unidentified. No quality values exist for individual bases; no much larger clone is one base distant. This sample is part of a study of cytomegalovirus exposure and HLA in healthy donors (dated by TCRdb to 2016 to 2017). As for the study more broadly: An earlier analysis of fewer than 750 of the donors reported approximately 300 Gb of sequence data and roughly 120 million unique TCR beta sequences obtained from around 190 million T cells. An early release covering roughly 640 HLA-typed donors comprised about 290 gigabases of sequencing data and roughly 86 million unique TCR sequences. Of the 398 genotyped donors, 65% to 90% fell in the genetic ancestry cluster associated with self-reported Caucasian donors. The study aimed to test whether signatures of past pathogen exposure could be identified by cataloging public T cell receptors. The study used immunosequencing to profile the T cell repertoires of about 670 subjects and linked those repertoires to cytomegalovirus serostatus. Along with the roughly 670-subject first cohort, a separate validation cohort of 120 different subjects was used. The study combined high-throughput TCR immunosequencing, statistical association of individual TCRs with disease status, and machine learning to predict cytomegalovirus infection status. In a later analysis, previously published TCR beta repertoires from some 640 donors were re-analyzed and high-resolution HLA genotyping was added so that TCR occurrence patterns could be studied. Rather than using new phenotypic data, the later analysis identified candidate immune exposures from TCR beta sequences and from how often those sequences occurred across donors. An earlier analysis of 450 to 750 of the donors used high-throughput TCR beta sequencing to judge whether each TCR beta V gene segment behaved as functional or pseudogenic. Alongside the repertoire data, information on donor age, sex, ethnicity and CMV serostatus was compiled. A later genetic analysis took genome-wide SNP genotypes for 398 of the 666 donors and used that subset as a discovery cohort. All discovery cohort repertoires had been generated using a single sequencing platform. Both class I and class II loci were covered by HLA typing, at four-digit resolution. Typing coverage varied by locus: about 620-630 donors for A, B, C, DRB1 and DQB1; roughly 500 for DQA1; approximately 570 for DPA1; approximately 490 for DPB1. A handful of DR-DQ haplotypes were handled as single units for association and clustering because linkage in the cohort was strong. On average, roughly 200,000 unique TCR beta nucleotide sequences were sequenced per donor among more than 350 genotyped donors of the cohort, with 15% to 20% of those sequences being non-productive.

Results and caveats for the whole study, not just this receptor: CMV serostatus was the only immune exposure information available for the cohort. Seventeen rarely observed V segments, including chromosome 9 orphons, were excluded from the earlier analysis of several hundred of the donors because counts were too low. A cluster of highly shared sequence variants was judged likely to be a technical artifact of the sequencing pipeline. The authors suggested that the approach could potentially be generalized to other disease states and immunological phenotypes. In a later analysis, 16,951 TCR beta sequences were associated with specific HLA alleles at a false discovery rate of 0.05. A later analysis found that HLA-associated TCR beta chains were more clonally expanded and had lower generation probabilities than equally common non-associated chains. This cohort had only TCR beta chains sequenced, and the lack of alpha or paired-chain data limited which features could be detected. The 87-base-pair reads could not distinguish some IMGT-functional V segments, including TRBV6-2 and TRBV6-3, so those segments were excluded. A few of the identified cytomegalovirus-associated TCR beta chains were confirmed in vitro to be specific for cytomegalovirus antigens. Strong co-occurrence of HLA alleles, especially DR and DQ, made assigning TCR associations to individual alleles difficult. Correlated functional status among segregating V segments might be attributable to linkage disequilibrium, but an unknown experimental factor could not be ruled out. In both the original and validation cohorts, the classifier was reported to diagnose cytomegalovirus status with high specificity and sensitivity. The presence/absence analyses assumed that sequencing depth was roughly uniform across donors, and that assumption may not be true. A later analysis found that most CMV-associated TCR beta chains appeared HLA-restricted, with HLA associations seemingly driven largely by CMV exposure. In an earlier analysis of under 600 of the donors, most TCR beta V segments were observed in productive rearrangements about 87% or about 30% of the time, broadly matching IMGT annotations. A total of roughly 160 TCR beta chains were listed by the study as associated with cytomegalovirus. A further reported finding was that TCR beta sequences accurately predicted the HLA-A and HLA-B alleles for most subjects in the first cohort. Compared with the roughly 700-donor mean, donors in an Asian-associated ancestry cluster had fewer N-insertions in productive TCRs, according to a later genetic analysis. In a later genetic analysis, a missense DCLRE1C variant was associated with V-gene and J-gene trimming of TCR beta chains, and the association was replicated in an independent cohort. In a later analysis, several top co-occurrence clusters were reported to appear linked to parvovirus B19, influenza, CMV and Epstein-Barr virus. Because some donors lacked HLA typing at each locus, the association tests relied only on the typed subset. Across donors, most TCR sequences were observed very rarely, whereas some public TCRs were present in many individuals. In a later analysis, TCR association rates were found to vary across HLA loci, with the most associated TCRs seen for DRB1 alleles and the fewest for HLA-C alleles.

The library relied on the immunoSEQ multiplex PCR assay. For the multiplex PCR, a mixture combining 60 forward primers for TCR Vbeta segments and 13 reverse primers for TCR Jbeta segments was used. A multiplex PCR assay on genomic DNA amplified the CDR3 region of rearranged TCR beta genes. On the Illumina HiSeq System, the amplified TCR beta libraries were sequenced as 87-base-pair reads. The authors' analysis ran thus. A later analysis counted 65 million to 90 million unique TCR beta chains across the 666 repertoires, and around 12 million of these chains were shared by at least two donors. To remove PCR and sequencing errors, raw reads were error-corrected and collapsed into unique sequences using a nearest-neighbor algorithm that merged closely related sequences. Alignment of CDR3 sequences to IMGT reference sequences was used to assign V, D and J gene segments. For a sequence to be retained, a match of at least six nucleotides to both a V gene segment and a J gene segment was required. A rearrangement counted as productive if the CDR3 had no stop codons and remained in frame with V and J, and every other rearrangement counted as non-productive. Following IMGT convention, CDR3 was defined as the stretch from the second conserved V-encoded cysteine up to the conserved J-encoded phenylalanine. In an earlier analysis of 587 of the donors, sequences lacking an unambiguous match to a single V gene segment were excluded. In an earlier analysis of several hundred of the donors, V segments were called functional above 56.7% productive rearrangements and were called segregating when the between-donor standard deviation exceeded 5%. A statistical classification framework was built for diagnosing cytomegalovirus status from the catalog of TCR beta chain sequences. A later analysis assigned V and J genes by comparing TCR nucleotide sequences with IMGT/GENE-DB human TR gene sequences. Using the TCRdist pipeline, a later analysis assigned CDR3 sequences along with most-parsimonious VDJ recombination scenarios. A later analysis defined each TCR beta chain by its CDR3 amino acid sequence plus V-gene family, and excluded reads lacking a unique V-gene family. As a way to deal with suspected cross-contamination and a sequencing artifact, a later analysis dropped over 550 nucleotide sequences that were highly shared and had low generation probability. In a later analysis, a clonal expansion index for each public chain was calculated from normalized within-repertoire ranks of inferred template counts. In a later analysis, generation probabilities were computed using a VDJ recombination model fitted to out-of-frame rearrangements, and the results were checked against IGoR. In a later analysis, TCR-TCR, TCR-HLA and TCR-CMV co-occurrence was scored with hypergeometric tests, and a repertoire-size bias correction was applied to TCR pairs. False discovery rates were estimated in a later analysis by permuting HLA or CMV assignments 20 times. A later analysis grouped co-occurring TCRs with DBSCAN, adding TCRdist sequence similarity when clustering within HLA-allele-positive subsets. Repertoires with fewer than 30,000 or more than 120,000 public chains, plus five repertoires with anomalous nucleotide sharing, were excluded from co-occurrence clustering. In its TCRdb copy, this immuneACCESS table keeps in-frame sequences only and misses some clones. Where compared with another copy, unresolved V genes explain less than half of these, and the others have no known cause. The DNA gave D and trimming, while V, J and clone size come from that table. This sample has about 130,000 clones in its table, and about 80% of those were observed once. The ten most abundant clones make up roughly 6.8% of the sample.

The germline V end is reduced by 3 bases and the J end by 4 bases; junction bases left unmatched: 7. The CDR3 starts with the cysteine, ends with the phenylalanine, and has 14 residues. Only the CDR3 DNA is retained, 42 bases long and in frame from the first base. For CDR1 and CDR2, the germline V gene lists SGHRS and YFSETQ. The cohort comprised 710 or so healthy bone marrow donors. At the time of sampling, every cohort member was nominally healthy, though immune exposures that went unrecorded were likely present. The donor was CMV seropositive and belonged to the group of 250 to 300 seropositive cohort members. A peripheral blood sample was provided by each donor, and peripheral blood mononuclear cells were used for TCR beta sequencing. Genomic DNA was extracted from the blood cell samples with the Qiagen DNeasy Blood Extraction Kit.

Sequences were obtained from PBMCs. The chain is made from TRBV5-1 and TRBJ2-7; 7 middle bases align to TRBD1. The TCR originated in a man between 40 and 49 years old in good health and CMV-seropositive. The sequenced DNA is TGCGCCAGCAGCTCGACGGGACAGATTTACGAGCAGTACTTC. The translation is CASSSTGQIYEQYF.